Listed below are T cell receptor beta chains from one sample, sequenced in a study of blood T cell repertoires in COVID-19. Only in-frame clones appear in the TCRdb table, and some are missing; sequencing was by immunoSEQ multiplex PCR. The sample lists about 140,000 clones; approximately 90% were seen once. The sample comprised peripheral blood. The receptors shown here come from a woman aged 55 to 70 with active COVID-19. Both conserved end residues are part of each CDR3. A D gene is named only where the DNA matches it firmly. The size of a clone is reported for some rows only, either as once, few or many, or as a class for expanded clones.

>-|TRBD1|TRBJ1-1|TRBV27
CKPQGGTEAFF
TGTAAACCCCAGGGGGGCACTGAAGCTTTCTTT
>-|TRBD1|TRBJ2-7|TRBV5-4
CASSWDRGTRQYF
TGTGCCAGCAGCTGGGACAGGGGAACGAGGCAGTACTTC
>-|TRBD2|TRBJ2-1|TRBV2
CASRREGLPDNEQFF
TGTGCCAGCAGGCGGGAGGGCCTTCCGGACAATGAGCAGTTCTTC
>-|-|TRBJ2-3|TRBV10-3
CAISESVDYIPDTQYF
TGTGCCATCAGTGAGTCTGTAGACTATATCCCAGATACGCAGTATTTT
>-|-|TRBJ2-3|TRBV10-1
CASSEYRDSGAVGDTQYF
TGCGCCAGCAGTGAATATCGGGACTCTGGGGCCGTTGGGGATACGCAGTATTTT
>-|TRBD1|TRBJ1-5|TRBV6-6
CASSLTGAGQPQHF
TGTGCCAGCAGTCTTACAGGGGCCGGTCAGCCCCAGCATTTT
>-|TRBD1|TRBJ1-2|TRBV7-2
CASSLGDRVGYTF
TGTGCCAGCAGCTTAGGGGACAGGGTCGGCTACACCTTC
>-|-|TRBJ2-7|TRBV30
CAWSVLVVGNRAYEQYF
TGTGCCTGGAGTGTACTAGTGGTAGGGAATAGGGCCTACGAGCAGTACTTC
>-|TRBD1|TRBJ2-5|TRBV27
CASSRTGQETQYF
TGTGCCAGCAGCCGGACAGGCCAAGAGACCCAGTACTTC
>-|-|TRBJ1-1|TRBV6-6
CASITGHLNTEAFF
TGTGCCAGCATTACGGGACACCTGAACACTGAAGCTTTCTTT
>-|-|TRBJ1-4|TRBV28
CASSLRPSGVPTAPYEKLFF
TGTGCCAGCAGTTTGCGTCCATCAGGGGTTCCCACAGCGCCGTATGAAAAACTGTTTTTT
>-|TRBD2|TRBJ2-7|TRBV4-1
CASSQGQGTSSYEQYF
TGCGCCAGCAGCCAAGGGCAGGGGACTAGCTCCTACGAGCAGTACTTC
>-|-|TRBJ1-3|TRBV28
CASTSRGKAGNTIYF
TGTGCCAGCACCTCGCGGGGGAAGGCTGGAAACACCATATATTTT
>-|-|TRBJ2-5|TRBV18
CASSQQGGETQYF
TGTGCCAGCTCACAACAGGGCGGGGAGACCCAGTACTTC
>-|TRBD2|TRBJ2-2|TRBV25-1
CASSALAGVSTGELFF
TGTGCCAGCAGTGCCCTAGCGGGAGTTAGCACCGGGGAGCTGTTTTTT
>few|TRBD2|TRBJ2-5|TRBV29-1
CSVDHTSGTSLGTQYF
TGCAGCGTTGACCACACTTCCGGGACTAGCTTAGGGACCCAGTACTTC
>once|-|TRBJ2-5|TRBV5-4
CASSAYPQETQYF
TGTGCCAGCAGCGCGTACCCCCAAGAGACCCAGTACTTC
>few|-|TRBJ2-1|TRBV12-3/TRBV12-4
CASSRDSDNEQFF
TGTGCCAGCTCCCGGGACTCTGACAATGAGCAGTTCTTC
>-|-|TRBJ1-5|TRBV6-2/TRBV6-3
CASSSSPGDGAYSNQPQHF
TGTGCCAGCAGTTCGAGCCCAGGGGACGGGGCTTATAGCAATCAGCCCCAGCATTTT
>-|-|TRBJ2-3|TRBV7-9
CASSFDSDTDTQYF
TGTGCCAGCAGCTTCGACAGTGACACAGATACGCAGTATTTT
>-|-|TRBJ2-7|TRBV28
CASSPLHGGKNEQYF
TGTGCCAGCAGCCCCCTCCACGGGGGTAAAAACGAGCAGTACTTC
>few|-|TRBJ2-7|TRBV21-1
CASSEGTSLVYEQYF
TGTGCCAGCAGCGAAGGGACTAGCCTTGTCTACGAGCAGTACTTC
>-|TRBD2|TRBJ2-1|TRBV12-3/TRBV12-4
CASSKLAGAGFF
TGTGCCAGCAGCAAACTAGCGGGAGCCGGGTTCTTC
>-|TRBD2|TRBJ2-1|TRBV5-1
CASSFGLAGSASYNEQFF
TGCGCCAGCAGCTTCGGGCTAGCGGGCAGTGCTTCCTACAATGAGCAGTTCTTC
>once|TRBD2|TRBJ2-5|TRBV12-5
CASGSSLGLAGEETQYF
TGTGCTAGTGGTTCTTCGTTAGGGCTAGCGGGAGAAGAGACCCAGTACTTC
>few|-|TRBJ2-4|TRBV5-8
CASSFTDLRTKNIQYF
TGTGCCAGCAGCTTCACGGACTTGAGGACCAAAAACATTCAGTACTTC
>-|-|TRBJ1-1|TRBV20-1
CSASTGARATEAFF
TGCAGTGCTAGTACAGGAGCCCGGGCCACTGAAGCTTTCTTT
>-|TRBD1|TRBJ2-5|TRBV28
CASSGTEETQYF
TGTGCCAGCAGTGGGACAGAAGAGACCCAGTACTTC
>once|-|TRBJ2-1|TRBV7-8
CASSLKNYPSEQFF
TGTGCCAGCAGCTTAAAGAACTACCCTTCGGAGCAGTTCTTC
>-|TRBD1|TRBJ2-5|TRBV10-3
CAISVDREETQYF
TGTGCCATCAGTGTTGACAGGGAAGAGACCCAGTACTTC
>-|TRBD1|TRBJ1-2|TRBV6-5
CASSYRDSWTYGYTF
TGTGCCAGCAGTTATCGGGACAGTTGGACCTATGGCTACACCTTC
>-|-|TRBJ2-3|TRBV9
CASSYFGGFTDTQYF
TGTGCCAGCAGCTATTTCGGGGGATTCACAGATACGCAGTATTTT
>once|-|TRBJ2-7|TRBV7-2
CASSPGVVTGEQYF
TGTGCCAGCAGCCCCGGGGTGGTCACTGGAGAGCAGTACTTC
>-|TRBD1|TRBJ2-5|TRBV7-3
CASSRIGQGPETQYF
TGTGCCAGCAGCAGAATCGGACAGGGGCCGGAGACCCAGTACTTC
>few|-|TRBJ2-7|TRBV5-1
CASSLGVALANYEQYF
TGCGCCAGCAGCTTGGGGGTAGCTCTAGCAAACTACGAGCAGTACTTC
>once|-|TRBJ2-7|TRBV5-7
CASSLRGSFSYEQYF
TGTGCCAGCAGCTTGCGCGGCTCCTTCTCCTACGAGCAGTACTTC
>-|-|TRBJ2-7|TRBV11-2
CASVEYGIPVYEQYF
TGTGCCAGCGTTGAGTACGGGATTCCTGTCTACGAGCAGTACTTC
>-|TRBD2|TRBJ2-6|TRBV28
CASRGEGPGANVLTF
TGTGCCAGCAGGGGGGAGGGCCCTGGGGCCAACGTCCTGACTTTC
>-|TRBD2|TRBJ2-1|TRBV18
CASSPRREIYNEQFF
TGTGCCAGCTCACCGCGGCGGGAGATCTACAATGAGCAGTTCTTC
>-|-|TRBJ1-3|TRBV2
CARRGQPGNTIYF
TGTGCCAGACGCGGACAGCCCGGAAACACCATATATTTT
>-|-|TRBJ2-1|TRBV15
CATSREWMTNPEQFF
TGTGCCACCAGCAGAGAATGGATGACTAACCCAGAGCAGTTCTTC
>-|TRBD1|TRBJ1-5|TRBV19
CASSIPRGTVNQPQHF
TGTGCCAGTAGTATCCCCCGCGGGACAGTCAATCAGCCCCAGCATTTT
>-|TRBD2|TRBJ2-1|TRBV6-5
CASSYSWGRAGNEQFF
TGTGCCAGCAGTTACTCGTGGGGGAGGGCCGGGAATGAGCAGTTCTTC
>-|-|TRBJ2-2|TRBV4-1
CASSQDLASRTGELFF
TGCGCCAGCAGCCAAGATTTAGCCAGTAGGACCGGGGAGCTGTTTTTT
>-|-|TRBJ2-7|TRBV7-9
CASSRGPSPNEQYF
TGTGCCAGCAGTCGAGGCCCATCCCCGAACGAGCAGTACTTC
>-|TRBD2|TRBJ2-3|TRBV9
CASSVATGTSGNTDTQYF
TGTGCCAGCAGCGTAGCTACAGGGACTAGCGGGAACACAGATACGCAGTATTTT
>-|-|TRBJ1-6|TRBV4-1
CASSQETIYNSPLHF
TGCGCCAGCAGCCAAGAAACTATTTATAATTCACCCCTCCACTTT
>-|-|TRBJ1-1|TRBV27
CASSSSAGTLNTEAFF
TGTGCCAGCAGTTCTTCAGCCGGGACATTGAACACTGAAGCTTTCTTT
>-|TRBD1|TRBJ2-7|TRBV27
CASSNFRGRAPTVYEQYF
TGTGCCAGCAGTAACTTCAGGGGGCGAGCTCCTACGGTATACGAGCAGTACTTC
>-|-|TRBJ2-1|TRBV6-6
CASSRSGAYNEQFF
TGTGCCAGCAGTCGATCCGGGGCCTACAATGAGCAGTTCTTC
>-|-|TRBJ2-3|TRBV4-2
CASSSNTSPTDTQYF
TGTGCCAGCAGCTCCAACACTAGCCCCACAGATACGCAGTATTTT
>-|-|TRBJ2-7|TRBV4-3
CASSRGSPRYEQYF
TGCGCCAGCAGCCGCGGCAGTCCAAGGTACGAGCAGTACTTC
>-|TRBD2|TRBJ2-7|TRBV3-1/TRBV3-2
CASSPGLAGLGEQYF
TGTGCCAGCAGCCCCGGACTAGCGGGCCTCGGGGAGCAGTACTTC
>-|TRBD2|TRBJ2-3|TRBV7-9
CASSLGTSGRGTDTQYF
TGTGCCAGCAGCCTGGGGACTAGCGGGAGGGGCACAGATACGCAGTATTTT
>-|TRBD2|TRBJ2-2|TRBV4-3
CASSQLAGDPGELFF
TGCGCCAGCAGCCAACTAGCGGGAGACCCCGGGGAGCTGTTTTTT
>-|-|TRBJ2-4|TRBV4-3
CASSQELSLAKNIQYF
TGCGCCAGCAGCCAAGAGTTGTCCCTAGCCAAAAACATTCAGTACTTC
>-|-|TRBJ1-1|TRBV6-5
CASSSGLGGGNTEAFF
TGTGCCAGCAGTTCGGGACTCGGGGGGGGGAACACTGAAGCTTTCTTT